The present T cell receptor beta chain was sequenced within a study of T cell responses to AZD1222 COVID-19 vaccine. As for the study in general: Recipients boosted at about 4 weeks or about 12 weeks are pooled.

Method: immunoSEQ multiplex PCR; TCRdb's copy keeps in-frame clones and lacks some. The sample has approximately 120,000 clones, about nine tenths seen once; the top ten hold 3.5% to 4.5%. Findings and caveats of the study: With dominance at 160-218 and 743-854, vaccine-associated CD4 TCRs spanned spike. Repertoires were obtained only post-peak T cell response.

The CDR3 length is 17 residues. V lost 5 bases and J lost 1; bases outside the gene matches: 13. Per the germline V gene, CDR1 is MDHEN and CDR2 is SYDVKM. Concerning this clone: No antigen is known for it.

The chain carries TRBV28 and TRBJ2-7, with TRBD1 identical over 8 bases. This clonotype was obtained from an adult in good health. Source: peripheral blood, taken on day 0 of AZD1222 vaccination. This CDR3 reads CASSPYFWTGTSYEQYF. CDR3 coding DNA: TGTGCCAGCAGTCCCTACTTTTGGACAGGGACTTCCTACGAGCAGTACTTC.